This T cell receptor beta chain is drawn from a study of blood T cell repertoires in COVID-19. From germline, CDR1 is MDHEN and CDR2 SYDVKM. Unmatched junction bases numbered 8, after V lost 8 bases and J lost 2 bases. The CDR3 is 14 residues long. Using immunoSEQ multiplex PCR, the repertoire was profiled, and TCRdb retains in-frame clones only, with some absent. This table has about 160,000 clones, roughly 80% appearing once. The sequenced sample was PBMCs or T cells enriched from blood (not recorded which). The chain combines TRBV28 with TRBJ2-5; 7 nucleotides match TRBD1. The origin of this receptor is a woman aged 40-49 years with acute COVID-19. CDR3 DNA: TGTGCCAGCTCCAGGACAGGAGAACAAGAGACCCAGTACTTC. Translation gives CASSRTGEQETQYF.